The clone carrying this T cell receptor beta chain was found once. The data stem from a study of blood T cell repertoires in COVID-19. Study-level background: Some COVID-19 samples were acute and others convalescent; all came from the United States, Italy and Spain. Sample material is recorded as cDNA or gDNA derived from T cells, B-cell-depleted T cells, or PBMCs.

As originally analysed: Quantification of nucleated cells was approximated via reference gene primer amplification. Sequencing was performed with immunoSEQ multiplex PCR; in TCRdb, only in-frame clones are kept and a portion is missing. That table is the source of V, J and clone size, and D and trimming were worked out from the DNA. The sample shows roughly 150,000 clones, more than 75% of them seen only once. The CDR3 is made up of 17 amino acids. V trimming: 2 bases; J trimming: 4 bases; junction bases outside the gene matches: 8. Germline loops: CDR1 SGHNT, CDR2 YYREEE (reference sequence). The sequence was obtained from a human donor with acute or convalescent COVID-19. The donor label of this sample is uncertain. Sequenced material: peripheral blood. The J gene is TRBJ2-2, the V gene TRBV5-4; 10 bases are shared with TRBD2. The CDR3 here is CASSFKAGGDLTGELFF. The CDR3 nucleotides read TGTGCCAGCAGCTTCAAAGCGGGGGGGGATCTCACCGGGGAGCTGTTTTTT.